A single T cell receptor beta chain is shown here with its context. Germline lookup yields CDR1 SGDLS and CDR2 YYNGEE. V lost 1 base to trimming and J lost 4 bases, with 21 bases between them. The CDR3 contains 18 residues. The data are from a study of control samples from healthy donors and cancer patients. Libraries were prepared by immunoSEQ multiplex PCR; TCRdb keeps only in-frame clonotypes and omits some of them. The data hold around 86,000 clones, with 70% to 90% observed a single time. The V and J genes are TRBV9 and TRBJ2-1; no clear D gene. Source material: PBMCs. The sequence was obtained from a woman aged 55-70 years with head and neck cancer. The CDR3 region is CASSVNPLGIPEYNEQFF. The CDR3 nucleotides read TGTGCCAGCAGCGTAAACCCGTTGGGGATACCCGAGTACAATGAGCAGTTCTTC.